The sequence of this T cell receptor (beta chain) was determined in a study of cytomegalovirus exposure and HLA in healthy donors. As to this clone: Its antigen is not known.

Germline V gene sequence: CDR1 LNHNV, CDR2 YYDKDF (reference sequence). The length of the CDR3 is 16 residues. The V and J ends lost 0 bases and 0 bases respectively, with 11 bases between them. The PCR had 60 Vbeta and 13 Jbeta primers. Libraries were prepared by immunoSEQ multiplex PCR; TCRdb keeps only in-frame clonotypes and omits some of them. The table records about 140,000 clones, over 70% of them present only once. Findings of the study overall: A classifier reportedly called cytomegalovirus status with high sensitivity and specificity. Clonal expansion, a later analysis showed, was greater in HLA-associated TCR beta chains than in equally common others.

J is TRBJ1-1 and V is TRBV15, with D possibly matching TRBD1 (6 bases). The source material was PBMCs. The sequence was obtained from a male donor in good health and CMV-seronegative. CDR3 loop: CATSRDRGGMNTEAFF. CDR3 sequence (DNA): TGTGCCACCAGCAGAGATAGGGGGGGGATGAACACTGAAGCTTTCTTT.